The 22 T cell receptor beta chains given below trace back to one sample, sequenced in a study of T-cell memory formation after mild COVID-19. TCRdb reprocessed the 5' RACE reads with MiXCR, giving one entry per CDR3 protein. The sample lists about 210,000 distinct CDR3 sequences, about 10% occurring once. The sequenced sample was PBMCs or a T cell subset sorted from them (not recorded which). The receptors originated from a young man who had mild COVID-19 (a few samples of this study predate the infection). Cell type and time point are not known.

The chain couples TRBV6-2 or TRBV6-3 to TRBJ2-4; 8 bases map to TRBD1. Germline CDR1 MNHEY, CDR2 SVGEGT. V dropped 6 bases and J dropped 0; count of bases not matched to a gene: 10. There are 17 residues in the CDR3. The CDR3 loop reads CASRPGTGGLAKNIQYF. CDR3 in DNA: TGTGCCAGCAGACCTGGAACAGGGGGGTTAGCCAAAAACATTCAGTACTTC.

CDR3 loop: CASSLAGFKVQYF. DNA of the CDR3: TGTGCCAGCAGCTTAGCGGGCTTCAAGGTTCAGTACTTC. The rearrangement links TRBV7-6 to TRBJ2-4; D call uncertain. Germline loops: CDR1 SGHVS, CDR2 FNYEAQ. CDR3 length: 13 residues. Trimming removed 0 bases at V and 11 bases at J, with 11 bases between.

This clonotype was counted between two and nine times. CDR3 sequence reads: CASSRRVRGHDYGYTF. The CDR3 coding sequence is TGTGCCAGCAGCCGAAGGGTGAGGGGGCATGACTATGGCTACACCTTC. V gene TRBV7-3 combines with J gene TRBJ1-2, with 7 bases aligning to TRBD1. The germline CDR1 and CDR2 sequences are SGHTA and FQGTGA. The CDR3 length is 16 residues. The trim removed 5 bases at V and 3 bases at J, leaving 12 bases unmatched.

This clonotype was counted between two and nine times. The rearrangement uses TRBV18 and TRBJ2-4, with TRBD1 identical over 9 bases. Germline V gives CDR1 KGHSH, CDR2 LQKENI. V lost 4 bases to trimming and J lost 7 bases; unmatched junction nucleotides: 2. The CDR3 extends over 13 amino acids. CDR3 coding DNA: TGTGCCAGCTCACGAGGGACAGGGAACATTCAGTACTTC. Protein product: CASSRGTGNIQYF.

This clonotype was picked up a small number of times. The chain is built from TRBV20-1 and TRBJ2-5; perhaps TRBD1 as D (6 bases). The CDR3 extends over 14 amino acids. The V end lost 5 bases, the J end lost 2 bases, and 15 bases lay between the germline ends. CDR1 and CDR2 from the germline V gene are DFQATT and SNEGSKA (reference sequence). In DNA, the CDR3 is TGCAGTGCTCGATCCCTAACAGGGCAAGAGACCCAGTACTTC. It translates to CSARSLTGQETQYF.

The chain couples TRBV15 to TRBJ1-6; 9 bases agree with TRBD1. CDR1 and CDR2 (germline): LNHNV, YYDKDF (reference sequence). The CDR3 extends over 16 amino acids. After removal of 4 bases from V and 7 bases from J, the junction contained 8 bases not matched to a gene. The CDR3 DNA follows: TGTGCCACCAGCAACCCGGACAGGGGTTGGAATTCACCCCTCCACTTT. Its translation: CATSNPDRGWNSPLHF. The full variable domain, completed using reference TRBV15 and TRBJ1-6, is DAMVIQNPRYQVTQFGKPVTLSCSQTLNHNVMYWYQQKSSQAPKLLFHYYDKDFNNEADTPDNFQSRRPNTSFCFLDIRSPGLGDTAMYLCATSNPDRGWNSPLHFGNGTRLTVT.

A few counts support this clonotype. V and J are TRBV4-3 and TRBJ2-2; a possible D gene is TRBD2 (6 bases). The germline V and J ends were trimmed by 6 bases and 4 bases, with 12 bases remaining between them. The CDR3 runs 14 residues. Germline values: CDR1 LGHNA, CDR2 YSLEER. CDR3 DNA sequence: TGCGCCAGCAGGCGACGGGGAGGCACCGGGGAGCTGTTTTTT. Its protein is CASRRRGGTGELFF.

This clonotype was seen ten or more times. The chain recombines TRBV3-1 with TRBJ2-1; no clear D gene. Germline loops: CDR1 LGHDT, CDR2 YNNKEL (reference sequence). The CDR3 is 15 amino acids. V was pared by 1 base and J by 2 bases, with 9 bases between. The CDR3 sequence: CASSQGWGTYNEQFF. The DNA of the CDR3 is TGTGCCAGCAGCCAAGGTTGGGGAACCTACAATGAGCAGTTCTTC.

This clonotype came up a few times. The rearrangement joins TRBV7-2 to TRBJ2-3; D not certain. Trimming pared 5 bases from V and 0 bases from J, leaving 9 bases between. This CDR3 has 14 amino acids. Germline CDR1 and CDR2: SGHTA and FQGNSA. The CDR3 reads CASSMRSSTDTQYF. The DNA of the CDR3 is TGTGCCAGCAGCATGAGAAGTAGCACAGATACGCAGTATTTT.

The chain combines TRBV4-3 with TRBJ1-2; perhaps TRBD1 as D (5 bases). The CDR3 is 18 amino acids. Germline CDR1 and CDR2: LGHNA and YSLEER. V lost 4 bases to trimming and J lost 4 bases, with 25 bases between them. In DNA, the CDR3 is TGCGCCAGCAGCCCCCCTCCGTCGCAGACCAAGGGACTCTATGGCTACACCTTC. This codes for CASSPPPSQTKGLYGYTF.

This clonotype has only a few counts. Here the CDR3 reads CSARVVTGGHTEAFF. CDR3 DNA: TGCAGTGCTAGAGTGGTGACAGGGGGCCACACTGAAGCTTTCTTT. This sequence joins TRBV20-1 and TRBJ1-1, with 10 bases fitting TRBD1. The CDR3 length is 15 residues. The germline V gene encodes CDR1 DFQATT and CDR2 SNEGSKA (reference sequence). V shed 1 base and J 3 bases; nucleotides not matched to a gene: 5.

This clonotype showed up just a few times. The chain carries TRBV2 and TRBJ2-7, with 7 bases lining up with TRBD1. Germline values: CDR1 SNHLY, CDR2 FYNNEI. The CDR3 is made up of 13 amino acids. V lost 7 bases, J lost 0 bases, and 3 bases stayed unmatched. CDR3 DNA: TGTGCCAGCAAGGACAGGAGCTCCTACGAGCAGTACGTC. It is translated as CASKDRSSYEQYV.

The CDR3 is CASSLVGAGGTEAFF. The CDR3 DNA follows: TGCGCCAGCAGCTTGGTCGGGGCAGGGGGCACTGAAGCTTTCTTT. The V gene is TRBV5-1, the J gene TRBJ1-1; 7 nucleotides line up with TRBD1. This CDR3 has 15 amino acids. Germline trimming cut 0 bases from V and 4 bases from J; bases unmatched to any gene: 6. Germline CDR1 reads SGHRS; CDR2 reads YFSETQ.

This clonotype was counted once. The chain links TRBV20-1 to TRBJ1-2; D ambiguous. Per germline, CDR1 DFQATT and CDR2 SNEGSKA (reference sequence). The CDR3 runs 14 residues. Trimming cost V 5 bases and J 7 bases, with 20 bases left between them. The CDR3 region has the DNA TGCAGTGCTTTCCACGAGGGTTTGGGTGGTGGCTACACCTTC. Residues: CSAFHEGLGGGYTF.

The sample holds a few counts of this clonotype. This chain joins TRBV7-2 and TRBJ2-7; tentatively, D is TRBD1 (5 bases). The CDR3 spans 13 residues. Trimming took 7 bases from V and 2 from J, leaving 12 bases between them. CDR1 and CDR2 from the germline V gene are SGHTA and FQGNSA. This CDR3 reads CASTRAGAYEQYF. The CDR3, as DNA: TGTGCCAGCACCAGGGCAGGCGCCTACGAGCAGTACTTC.

The chain employs TRBV10-1 and TRBJ1-1; possible D gene TRBD1, 5 bases. The CDR3 sequence is 15 residues long. The germline V and J ends were trimmed by 0 bases and 0 bases, with 8 bases remaining between them. The germline gives CDR1 WNHNN, CDR2 SYGVQD (reference sequence). The CDR3 coding sequence is TGCGCCAGCAGTGAGTCACGACAGCTGAACACTGAAGCTTTCTTT. Amino acid sequence: CASSESRQLNTEAFF.

This clonotype has ten or more counts. V is TRBV7-3 and J is TRBJ2-2; 7 nucleotides match TRBD1. Germline V gene lookup returns CDR1 SGHTA and CDR2 FQGTGA. V dropped 2 bases and J dropped 0; count of bases not matched to a gene: 0. There are 15 residues in the CDR3. The CDR3 DNA reads TGTGCCAGCAGCTTAGGGACAGCGAACACCGGGGAGCTGTTTTTT. This codes for CASSLGTANTGELFF.

This clonotype occurred a few times. The rearrangement links TRBV2 to TRBJ1-1; D unresolved. Germline CDR1 reads SNHLY; CDR2 reads FYNNEI. V dropped 6 bases and J dropped 3 bases, with 14 bases sitting between them. The CDR3 is 14 amino acids. The CDR3 bases are TGTGCCAGCAGGGATCAGATAGGTCACACTGAAGCTTTCTTT. Protein product: CASRDQIGHTEAFF.

The rearrangement uses TRBV6-6 and TRBJ1-1; D remains unclear. The germline V and J ends were trimmed by 2 bases and 2 bases, with 6 bases remaining between them. CDR3 length: 13 residues. Germline-derived CDR1 and CDR2 are MNHNY and SVGAGI (reference sequence). CDR3 in amino acids: CASSYPSNTEAFF. The CDR3 coding sequence is TGTGCCAGCAGTTACCCATCTAACACTGAAGCTTTCTTT.

A few counts support this clonotype. The chain links TRBV10-3 to TRBJ2-1, with D perhaps being TRBD1 or TRBD2 (6 bases each). The CDR3 totals 14 residues. Germline values: CDR1 ENHRY, CDR2 SYGVKD. V dropped 9 bases and J dropped 3 bases, with 15 bases sitting between them. The DNA of the CDR3 is TGTGCCATGAGGGGGGACGCGGGCTACAATGAGCAGTTCTTC. It yields the protein CAMRGDAGYNEQFF.

This clonotype was detected a few times. CDR3 residues: CASRSTSRLETQYF. The CDR3 DNA sequence: TGTGCCAGCAGATCGACCTCTCGGCTAGAGACCCAGTACTTC. The rearrangement joins TRBV12-3 or TRBV12-4 to TRBJ2-5; D is ambiguous. Trimming took 6 bases from V and 4 from J, leaving 15 bases between them. The CDR3 is made up of 14 amino acids.

The rearrangement links TRBV9 to TRBJ2-7; D is unclear. This CDR3 is 14 amino acids long. Germline CDR1 reads SGDLS; CDR2 reads YYNGEE. Trimming removed 0 bases at V and 3 bases at J, with 10 bases between. This CDR3 is CASSVAGRDYEQYF. The CDR3 bases are TGTGCCAGCAGCGTAGCCGGTCGAGACTACGAGCAGTACTTC.